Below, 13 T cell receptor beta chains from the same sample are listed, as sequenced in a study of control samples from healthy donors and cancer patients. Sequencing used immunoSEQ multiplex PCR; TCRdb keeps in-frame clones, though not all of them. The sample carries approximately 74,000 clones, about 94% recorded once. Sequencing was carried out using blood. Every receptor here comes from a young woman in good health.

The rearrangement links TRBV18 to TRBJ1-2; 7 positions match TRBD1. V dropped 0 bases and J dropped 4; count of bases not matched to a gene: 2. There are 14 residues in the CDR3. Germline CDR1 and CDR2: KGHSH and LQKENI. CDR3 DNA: TGTGCCAGCTCACCACCATCAGGGGGCTATGGCTACACCTTC. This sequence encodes CASSPPSGGYGYTF.

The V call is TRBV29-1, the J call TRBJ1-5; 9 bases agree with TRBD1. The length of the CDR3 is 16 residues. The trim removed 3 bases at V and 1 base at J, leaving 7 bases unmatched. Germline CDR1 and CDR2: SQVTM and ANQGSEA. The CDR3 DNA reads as TGCAGCGTTGAGTTATGGGGACAGGGAAGCAATCAGCCCCAGCATTTT. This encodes CSVELWGQGSNQPQHF.

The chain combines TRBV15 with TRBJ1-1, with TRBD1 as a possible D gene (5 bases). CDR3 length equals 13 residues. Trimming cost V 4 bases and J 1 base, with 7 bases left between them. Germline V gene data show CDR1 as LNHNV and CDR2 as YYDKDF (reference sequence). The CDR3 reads CATSNQGNTEAFF. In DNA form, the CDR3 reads TGTGCCACCAGCAATCAGGGGAACACTGAAGCTTTCTTT.

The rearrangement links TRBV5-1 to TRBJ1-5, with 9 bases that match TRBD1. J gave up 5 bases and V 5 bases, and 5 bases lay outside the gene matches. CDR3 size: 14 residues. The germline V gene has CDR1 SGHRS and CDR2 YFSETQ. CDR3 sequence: CASSPQGADQPQHF. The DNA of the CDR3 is TGCGCCAGCAGTCCACAGGGGGCGGATCAGCCCCAGCATTTT.

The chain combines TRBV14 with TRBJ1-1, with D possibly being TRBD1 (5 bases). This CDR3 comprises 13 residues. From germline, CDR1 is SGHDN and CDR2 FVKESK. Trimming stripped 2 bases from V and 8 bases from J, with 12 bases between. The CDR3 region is CASSQPTGGEAFF. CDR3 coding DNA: TGTGCCAGCAGCCAACCCACGGGGGGGGAAGCTTTCTTT.

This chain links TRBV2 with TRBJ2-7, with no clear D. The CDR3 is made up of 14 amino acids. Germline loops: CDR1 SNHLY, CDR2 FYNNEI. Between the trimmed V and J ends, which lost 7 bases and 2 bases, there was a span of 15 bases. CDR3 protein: CASIPGGPAYEQYF. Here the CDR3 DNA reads TGTGCCAGCATCCCAGGCGGACCTGCCTACGAGCAGTACTTC.

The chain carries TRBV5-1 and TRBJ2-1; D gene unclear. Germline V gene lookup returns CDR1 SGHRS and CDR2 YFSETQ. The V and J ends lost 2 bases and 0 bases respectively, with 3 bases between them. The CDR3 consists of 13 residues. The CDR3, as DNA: TGCGCCAGCAGCTTTGACTCCTACAATGAGCAGTTCTTC. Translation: CASSFDSYNEQFF.

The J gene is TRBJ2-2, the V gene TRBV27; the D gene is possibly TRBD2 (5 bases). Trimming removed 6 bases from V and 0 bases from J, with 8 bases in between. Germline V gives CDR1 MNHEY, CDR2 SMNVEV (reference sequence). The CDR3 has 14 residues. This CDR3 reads CASSPGTNTGELFF. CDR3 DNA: TGTGCCAGCAGCCCCGGGACGAACACCGGGGAGCTGTTTTTT.

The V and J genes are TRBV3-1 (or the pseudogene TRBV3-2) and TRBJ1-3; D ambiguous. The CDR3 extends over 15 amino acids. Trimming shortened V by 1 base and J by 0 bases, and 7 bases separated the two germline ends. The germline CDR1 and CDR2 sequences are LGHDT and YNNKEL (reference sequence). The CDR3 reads CASSQGRDSGNTIYF. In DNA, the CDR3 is TGTGCCAGCAGCCAAGGACGGGACTCTGGAAACACCATATATTTT.

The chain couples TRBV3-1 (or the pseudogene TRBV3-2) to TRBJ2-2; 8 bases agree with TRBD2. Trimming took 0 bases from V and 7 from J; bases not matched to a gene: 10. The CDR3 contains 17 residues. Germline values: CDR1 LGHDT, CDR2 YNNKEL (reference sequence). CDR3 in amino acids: CASSQDSAGGIFGELFF. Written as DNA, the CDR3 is TGTGCCAGCAGCCAAGATTCTGCGGGGGGAATTTTCGGGGAGCTGTTTTTT.

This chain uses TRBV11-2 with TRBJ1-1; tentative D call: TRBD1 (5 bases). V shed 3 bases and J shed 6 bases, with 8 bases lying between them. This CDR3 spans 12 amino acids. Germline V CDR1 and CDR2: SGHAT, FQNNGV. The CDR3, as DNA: TGTGCCAGCAGCTTGTTACAGGCTGAAGCTTTCTTT. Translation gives CASSLLQAEAFF.

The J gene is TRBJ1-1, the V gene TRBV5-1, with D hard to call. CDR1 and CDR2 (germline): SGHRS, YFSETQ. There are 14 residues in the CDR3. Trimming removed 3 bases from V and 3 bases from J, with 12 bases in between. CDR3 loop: CASSSGSRDTEAFF. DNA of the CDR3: TGCGCCAGCAGCTCGGGGAGCAGAGACACTGAAGCTTTCTTT.

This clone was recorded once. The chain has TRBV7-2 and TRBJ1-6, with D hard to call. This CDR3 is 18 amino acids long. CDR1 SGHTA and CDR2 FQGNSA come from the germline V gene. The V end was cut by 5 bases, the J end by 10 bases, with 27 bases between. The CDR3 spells CASSPMAPGGSGRSPLHF. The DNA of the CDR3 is TGTGCCAGCAGCCCCATGGCTCCAGGCGGGAGTGGAAGGTCACCCCTCCACTTT.